This T cell receptor beta chain was found in a study of blood T cell repertoires in COVID-19 (dated by TCRdb to 2018 to 2020). Study-level background: The collaborator samples originated in the United States, Italy and Spain and spanned the acute and convalescent phases of COVID-19. A freely available public database, intended as a resource for researchers studying the immune response to SARS-CoV-2, is where the repertoires were released. The prospective study material was composed of cDNA or gDNA derived from T cells, B-cell-depleted T cells, or PBMCs. The samples were drawn from two sources: the first 160 participants of the ongoing ImmuneRACE study, and 1,200 or so subjects contributed by 6 global collaborators. Where available, HLA class I and class II types were obtained from metadata supplied by the sample provider rather than from assay-based typing. Nearly every sample came with metadata listing a de-identified subject ID, COVID-19 status, age in years and sex. Deeply sampled blood TCRbeta repertoires from subjects exposed to, actively infected with, or recovered from COVID-19 were included in the dataset.

What the research found in general, with its limitations: The amount of clinical and demographic metadata varied by source and participant and was provided uncurated.

The collaborating institutions used their own protocols to collect whole blood in K2EDTA tubes. For TCRbeta analysis, collaborator samples were shipped as frozen whole blood, as isolated PBMCs, or as DNA extracted from either sample type. TCRbeta CDR3 regions were amplified from genomic DNA by means of the immunoSEQ Assay, a bias-controlled multiplex PCR. From the authors' description of their analysis: Within the assay, amplification of reference gene primers was used to estimate how many nucleated cells each sample contained. Sequence reads were collapsed and filtered to measure the absolute abundance of every unique TCRbeta CDR3 rearrangement. Productive Simpson clonality was computed per sample as the square root of Simpson's diversity index over productive rearrangements. TCRdb's version of the immuneACCESS table is confined to in-frame rearrangements and falls short of the full clone set. An unresolved V gene accounts for under half of the shortfall where checked; the remainder is of unknown origin. Clone size and V and J calls were adopted from that table, with D and trimming inferred from the DNA. Counted in this sample were roughly 180,000 clones; about three quarters of them appeared once. The ten largest clones add up to approximately 8.6% of the sample.

V and J lose 0 bases and 11 bases, and a span of 16 bases separates them. CDR1 and CDR2, per the germline V gene, are ENHRY and SYGVKD. The CDR3 spans 14 residues, from the cysteine through the phenylalanine. Only the CDR3 DNA stays, 42 bases, in frame from base 1. Note on this clone: Its cognate antigen has yet to be identified. Base qualities are missing; no much larger clone stands one base away.

Material for sequencing was peripheral blood. This sequence was found in a woman in her fifties or sixties with active or convalescent COVID-19. Recombination connected TRBV10-3 to TRBJ1-1, with an unclear D gene assignment. CDR3 sequence: CAISESIGLEYAFF. Here is the DNA: TGTGCCATCAGTGAGTCGATCGGGTTGGAGTATGCTTTCTTT.